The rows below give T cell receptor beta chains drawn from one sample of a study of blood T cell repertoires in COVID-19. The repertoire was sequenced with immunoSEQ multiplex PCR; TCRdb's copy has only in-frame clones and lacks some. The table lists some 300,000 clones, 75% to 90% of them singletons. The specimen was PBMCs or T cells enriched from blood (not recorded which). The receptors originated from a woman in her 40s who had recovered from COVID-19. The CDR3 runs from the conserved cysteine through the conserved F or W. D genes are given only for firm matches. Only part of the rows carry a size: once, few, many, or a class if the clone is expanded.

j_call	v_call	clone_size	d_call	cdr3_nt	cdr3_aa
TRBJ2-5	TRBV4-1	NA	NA	TGCGCCAGCAGCCCCCTTGGTATCGCGGAGACCCAGTACTTC	CASSPLGIAETQYF
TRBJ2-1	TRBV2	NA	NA	TGTGCCAGCAGTAGACAGATAGAACTTACTGAGCAGTTCTTC	CASSRQIELTEQFF
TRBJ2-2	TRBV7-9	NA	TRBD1	TGTGCCAGCAGCTCTGCGACAGGGATCGAGAACACCGGGGAGCTGTTTTTT	CASSSATGIENTGELFF
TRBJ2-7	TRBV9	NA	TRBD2	TGTGCCAGCAGCGTAGGCAAATCATTAGCGGGGGACTACGAGCAGTACTTC	CASSVGKSLAGDYEQYF
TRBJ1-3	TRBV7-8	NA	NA	TGTGCCAGCAGCTTAACACAGGGCCTCTCTGGAAACACCATATATTTT	CASSLTQGLSGNTIYF
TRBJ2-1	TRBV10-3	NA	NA	TGTGCCATCAGCACACAGGGTATGCCCTACAATGAGCAGTTCTTC	CAISTQGMPYNEQFF
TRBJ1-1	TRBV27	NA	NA	TGTGCCAGCAGTTTCAGGGTAAGTTGGACTGAAGCTTTCTTT	CASSFRVSWTEAFF
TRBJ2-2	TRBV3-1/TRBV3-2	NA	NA	TGTGCCAGCAGCCAAGGTCTTCCTACGAACACCGGGGAGCTGTTTTTT	CASSQGLPTNTGELFF
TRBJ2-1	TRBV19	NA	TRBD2	TGTGCCAGTAGTATAGAACGACTAGCGGGAGGCAATGAGCAGTTCTTC	CASSIERLAGGNEQFF
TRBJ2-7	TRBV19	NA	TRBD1	TGTGCCAGTAGTAAAGGGACAGGGGATCTGACCTACGAGCAGTACTTC	CASSKGTGDLTYEQYF
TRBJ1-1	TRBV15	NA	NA	TGTGCCACCAGCACTACCACAGGGAGGGACACTGAAGCTTTCTTT	CATSTTTGRDTEAFF
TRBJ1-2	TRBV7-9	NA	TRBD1	TGTGCCAGCAGCTCAGGACAGGCCTTTGGCTACACCTTC	CASSSGQAFGYTF
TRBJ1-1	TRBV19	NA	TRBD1	TGTGCCACAGCTCCTGACAGGGGGCTCACTGAAGCTTTCTTT	CATAPDRGLTEAFF
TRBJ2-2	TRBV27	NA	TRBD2	TGTGCCAGCAGCCGTCGCGGGGAGGGACTAGCGGGAGTAAGCATAAGGACCGGGGAGCTGTTTTTT	CASSRRGEGLAGVSIRTGELFF
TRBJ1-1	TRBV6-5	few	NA	TGTGCCAGCAGTTACTCGGGGTGGAGGACTGAAGCTTTCTTT	CASSYSGWRTEAFF
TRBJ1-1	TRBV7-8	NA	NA	TGTGCCAGCAGCTCTCGGAGGAGGGTGAACACTGAAGCTTTCTTT	CASSSRRRVNTEAFF
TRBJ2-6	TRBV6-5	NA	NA	TGTGCCAGCAGAGGACAGCGCTCTGGGGCCAACGTCCTGACTTTC	CASRGQRSGANVLTF
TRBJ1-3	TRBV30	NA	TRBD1	TGTGCCTGGCACAGGGGCTCTGGAAACACCATATATTTT	CAWHRGSGNTIYF
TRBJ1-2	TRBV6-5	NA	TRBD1	TGTGCCAGTCGAGGGACAGGGGGCTATGGCTACACCTTC	CASRGTGGYGYTF
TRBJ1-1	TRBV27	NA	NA	TGTGCCAGCAGTTTAAAGCGGAACAGTTTTAACACTGAAGCTTTCTTT	CASSLKRNSFNTEAFF
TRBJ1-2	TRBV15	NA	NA	TGTGCCACCAGCAGAGATGATGTTGGGGGGAGGATTTATGGCTACACCTTC	CATSRDDVGGRIYGYTF
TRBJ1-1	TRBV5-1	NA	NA	TGCGCCAGCAGCTTGGGGCAGGCTAACACTGAAGCTTTCTTT	CASSLGQANTEAFF
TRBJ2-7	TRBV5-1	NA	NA	TGCGCCAGCAGCTTGGCTGGGTCCCAATCAACTACCCACTTC	CASSLAGSQSTTHF
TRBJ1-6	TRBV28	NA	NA	TGTGCCACCTATGACAGGAACAATTCACCCCTCCACTTT	CATYDRNNSPLHF
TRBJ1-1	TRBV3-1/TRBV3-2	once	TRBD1	TGTGCCAGCAGCCAGGGAAGACAGGGAAGGACTGAAGCTTTCTTT	CASSQGRQGRTEAFF
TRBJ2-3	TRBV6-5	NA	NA	TGTGCCAGCAGCGCTAGGCTGGCAGATACGCAGTATTTT	CASSARLADTQYF
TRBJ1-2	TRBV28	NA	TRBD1	TGTGCCAGCAGTTCGGACAGGTACTATGGCTACACCTTC	CASSSDRYYGYTF
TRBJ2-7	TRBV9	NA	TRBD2	TGTGCCAGCAGCCCGTCCGGGACTAGCGACGAGCAGTACTTC	CASSPSGTSDEQYF
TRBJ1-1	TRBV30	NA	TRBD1	TGTGCCTGGAGTGACAGGGGCCTGGGGAACACTGAAGCTTTCTTT	CAWSDRGLGNTEAFF
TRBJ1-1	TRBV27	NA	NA	TGTGCCAGCAGTTTTACAAGGCGACCCCAGGGGTGGACTGAAGCTTTCTTT	CASSFTRRPQGWTEAFF
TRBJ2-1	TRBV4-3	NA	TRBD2	TGCGCCAGCAGCCAAAACGGGGGAGCGGGGTACAATGAGCAGTTCTTC	CASSQNGGAGYNEQFF
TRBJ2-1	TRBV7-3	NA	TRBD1	TGTGCCAGCAGCTCACAGGGGGCAAGTGAGCAGTTCTTC	CASSSQGASEQFF
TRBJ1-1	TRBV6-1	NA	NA	TGTGCCAGCGGGAGAACTGAAGCTTTCTTT	CASGRTEAFF
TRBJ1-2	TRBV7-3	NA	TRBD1	TGTGCCAGCAGCTTACGTACAGGGGATGGCTACACCTTC	CASSLRTGDGYTF
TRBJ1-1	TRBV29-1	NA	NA	TGCAGCGTCGCCCGCCCCGGGTCCAGCACTGAAGCTTTCTTT	CSVARPGSSTEAFF
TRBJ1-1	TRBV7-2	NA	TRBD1	TGTGCCAGCAGCCCTCGGGACAGGCGAAACACTGAAGCTTTCTTT	CASSPRDRRNTEAFF
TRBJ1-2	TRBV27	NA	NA	TGTGCCAGCAGCCGGGGGGGCGCTAACTATGGCTACACCTTC	CASSRGGANYGYTF
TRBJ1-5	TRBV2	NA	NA	TGTGCCAGCAGTTCTTACTACGGTCAGCCCCAGCATTTT	CASSSYYGQPQHF
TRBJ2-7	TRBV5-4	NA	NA	TGTGCCAGCAGCTCATCTCTAGGCCAGAATTCCTACGAGCAGTACTTC	CASSSSLGQNSYEQYF
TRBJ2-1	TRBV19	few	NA	TGTGCCAGTAGTATCCCCAAGGGGTTCTCCTACAATGAGCAGTTCTTC	CASSIPKGFSYNEQFF
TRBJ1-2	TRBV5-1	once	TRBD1	TGCGCCAGCAGCTTGGGTCAGGGACAGGGTTCTTATGGCTACACCTTC	CASSLGQGQGSYGYTF
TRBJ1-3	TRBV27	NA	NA	TGTGCCAGCAGTCTACAGGGACACTCTGGAAACACCATATATTTT	CASSLQGHSGNTIYF